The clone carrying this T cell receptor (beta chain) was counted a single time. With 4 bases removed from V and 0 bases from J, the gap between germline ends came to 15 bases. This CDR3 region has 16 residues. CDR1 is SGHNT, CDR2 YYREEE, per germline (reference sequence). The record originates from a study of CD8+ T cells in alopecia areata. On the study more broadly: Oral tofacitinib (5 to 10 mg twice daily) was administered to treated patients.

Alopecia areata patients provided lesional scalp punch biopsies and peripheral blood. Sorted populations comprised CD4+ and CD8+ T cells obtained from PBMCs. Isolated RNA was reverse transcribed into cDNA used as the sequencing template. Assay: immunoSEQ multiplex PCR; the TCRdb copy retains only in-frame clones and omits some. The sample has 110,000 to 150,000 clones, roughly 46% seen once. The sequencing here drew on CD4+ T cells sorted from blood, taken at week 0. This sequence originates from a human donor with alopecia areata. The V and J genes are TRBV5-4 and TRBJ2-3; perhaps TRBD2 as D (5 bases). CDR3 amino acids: CASSPRGSPSTDTQYF. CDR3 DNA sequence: TGTGCCAGCAGCCCCCGCGGGTCCCCCAGCACAGATACGCAGTATTTT.